Sequencing of this T cell receptor (beta chain) was carried out in a study of cytomegalovirus exposure and HLA in healthy donors. In the PCR, 60 Vbeta and 13 Jbeta primers were used. Using immunoSEQ multiplex PCR, the repertoire was profiled, and TCRdb retains in-frame clones only, with some absent. The sample has under 150,000 clones, 82% seen once; the top ten hold approximately 2.3%. Trimming shortened V by 1 base and J by 6 bases, and 12 bases separated the two germline ends. CDR3 length equals 15 residues. Germline assignment: CDR1 SEHNR and CDR2 FQNEAQ (reference sequence). The clonotype comes from a male donor in good health and CMV-seronegative. The rearrangement uses TRBV7-9 and TRBJ1-4; the D is unclear. Sequenced input: PBMCs. The CDR3 here is CASSLDSGGDEKLFF. CDR3 nucleotides: TGTGCCAGCAGCTTAGATAGTGGAGGAGATGAAAAACTGTTTTTT.